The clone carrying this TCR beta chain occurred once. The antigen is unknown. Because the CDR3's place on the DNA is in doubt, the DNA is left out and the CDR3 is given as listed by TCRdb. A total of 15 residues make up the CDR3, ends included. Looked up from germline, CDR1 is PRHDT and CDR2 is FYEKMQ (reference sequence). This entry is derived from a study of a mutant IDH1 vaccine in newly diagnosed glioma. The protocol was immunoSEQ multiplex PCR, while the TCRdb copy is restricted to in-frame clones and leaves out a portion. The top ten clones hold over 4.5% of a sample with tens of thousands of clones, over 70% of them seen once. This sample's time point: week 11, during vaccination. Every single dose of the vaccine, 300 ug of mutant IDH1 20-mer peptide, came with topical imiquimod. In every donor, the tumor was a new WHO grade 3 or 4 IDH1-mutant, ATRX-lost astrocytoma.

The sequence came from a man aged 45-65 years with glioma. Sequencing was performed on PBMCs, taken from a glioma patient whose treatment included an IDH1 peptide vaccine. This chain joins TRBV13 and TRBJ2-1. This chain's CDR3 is CASSFGSGRYNEQFF.